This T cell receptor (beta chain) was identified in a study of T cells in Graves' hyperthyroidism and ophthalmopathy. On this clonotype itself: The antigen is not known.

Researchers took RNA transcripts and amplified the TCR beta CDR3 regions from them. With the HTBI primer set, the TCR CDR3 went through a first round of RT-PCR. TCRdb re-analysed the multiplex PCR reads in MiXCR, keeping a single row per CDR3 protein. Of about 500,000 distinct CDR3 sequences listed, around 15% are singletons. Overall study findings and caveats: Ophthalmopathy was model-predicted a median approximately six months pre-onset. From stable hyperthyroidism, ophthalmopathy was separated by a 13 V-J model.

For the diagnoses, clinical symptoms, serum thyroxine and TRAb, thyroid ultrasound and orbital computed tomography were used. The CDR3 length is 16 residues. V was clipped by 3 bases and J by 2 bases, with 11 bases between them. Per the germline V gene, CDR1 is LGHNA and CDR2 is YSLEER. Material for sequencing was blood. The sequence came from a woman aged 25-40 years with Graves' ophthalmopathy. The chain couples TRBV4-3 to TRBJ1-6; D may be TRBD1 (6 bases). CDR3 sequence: CASSQNRTAYNSPLHF. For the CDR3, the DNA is TGCGCCAGCAGCCAGAACCGGACAGCCTATAATTCACCCCTCCACTTT.